This T cell receptor beta chain came from a study of breast tumors, draining lymph nodes, adjacent tissues. Study-level findings and limits: Tumor repertoires ranked between lymph nodes and nontumor tissue in diversity, with V and J gene preferences.

Axillary draining lymph nodes of breast cancer patients supplied the node samples. This clonotype was seen at least ten times. Its antigen is still unknown. A single record per CDR3 protein comes from TCRdb applying MiXCR to the multiplex PCR reads. Of about 200,000 distinct CDR3 sequences in the sample, approximately 30% were seen once. The clonotype originates from a female donor with breast cancer. Some clones in this sample may be carry-over from other donors' samples. The specimen sequenced was axillary lymph node tissue.

DNA of the CDR3: TGTGCCAGCACCGGACAGTTCACAGATACGCAGTATTTT. This codes for CASTGQFTDTQYF. The V call is TRBV2, the J call TRBJ2-3; D may be TRBD1 (6 bases). This CDR3 region has 13 residues. V was trimmed by 7 bases and J by 2 bases, leaving 10 bases between them. Germline CDR1 is SNHLY and CDR2 is FYNNEI.